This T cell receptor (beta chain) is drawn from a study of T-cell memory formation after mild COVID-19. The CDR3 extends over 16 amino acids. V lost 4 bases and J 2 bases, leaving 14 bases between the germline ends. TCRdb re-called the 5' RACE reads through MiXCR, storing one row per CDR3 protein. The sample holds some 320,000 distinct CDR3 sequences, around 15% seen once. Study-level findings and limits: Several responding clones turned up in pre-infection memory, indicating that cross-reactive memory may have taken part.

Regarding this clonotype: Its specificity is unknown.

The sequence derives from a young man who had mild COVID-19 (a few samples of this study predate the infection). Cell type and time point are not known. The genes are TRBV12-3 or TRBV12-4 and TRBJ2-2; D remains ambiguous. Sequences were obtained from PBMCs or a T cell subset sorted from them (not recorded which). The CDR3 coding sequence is TGTGCCAGCAGTTATGATATCCCCCTTAACACCGGGGAGCTGTTTTTT. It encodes CASSYDIPLNTGELFF.